This entry lists 13 T cell receptor beta chains sequenced from one sample in a study of blood T cell repertoires in COVID-19. The protocol was immunoSEQ multiplex PCR, while the TCRdb copy is restricted to in-frame clones and leaves out a portion. The sample shows 60,000 or so clones, 75% to 90% of them seen only once. Input material: peripheral blood. The receptor set was obtained from a human donor with active COVID-19. The donor label of this sample is uncertain.

The V and J genes are TRBV23-1 and TRBJ1-1; D ambiguous. TRBV23-1 is filed as an ORF, its function uncertain. V lost 7 bases and J 2 bases, leaving 11 bases between the germline ends. This CDR3 has 13 residues. Here the CDR3 DNA reads TGCGCCAGCAACGTATCAGGTAACACTGAAGCTTTCTTT. It translates to CASNVSGNTEAFF.

The chain links TRBV20-1 to TRBJ2-5; 10 bases align to TRBD1. Germline-derived CDR1 and CDR2 are DFQATT and SNEGSKA (reference sequence). The CDR3 sequence is 14 residues long. With 3 bases clipped from V and 2 bases from J, the junction kept 3 bases outside the gene matches. The CDR3 loop is CSASMDRGQETQYF. The CDR3 nucleotides are TGCAGTGCTAGTATGGACAGGGGGCAAGAGACCCAGTACTTC.

This chain joins TRBV28 and TRBJ2-2; D is unclear. This CDR3 comprises 16 residues. V was shortened by 1 base and J by 3 bases, with 12 bases between the two germline ends. Looked up from germline, CDR1 is MDHEN and CDR2 is SYDVKM. The CDR3 here is CASSLSDIEDTGELFF. Written as DNA, the CDR3 is TGTGCCAGCAGTTTATCCGATATAGAGGACACCGGGGAGCTGTTTTTT.

J is TRBJ2-3 and V is TRBV28, with D possibly matching TRBD1 (6 bases). Germline V gives CDR1 MDHEN, CDR2 SYDVKM. The length of the CDR3 is 15 residues. The V and J ends lost 5 bases and 3 bases respectively, with 15 bases between them. The CDR3 nucleotides are TGTGCCAGCAGTGCCGGGACATTTTATACAGATACGCAGTATTTT. Translating it yields CASSAGTFYTDTQYF. Using reference TRBV28 and TRBJ2-3 for the parts outside the CDR3, the full variable domain is DVKVTQSSRYLVKRTGEKVFLECVQDMDHENMFWYRQDPGLGLRLIYFSYDVKMKEKGDIPEGYSVSREKKERFSLILESASTNQTSMYLCASSAGTFYTDTQYFGPGTRLTVL.

This chain uses TRBV27 with TRBJ2-3, with 8 bases identical to TRBD1. The length of the CDR3 is 16 residues. Losses at the gene ends were 2 bases for V and 0 bases for J; bases not matched to a gene: 4. Germline lookup yields CDR1 MNHEY and CDR2 SMNVEV (reference sequence). CDR3 in amino acids: CASSLDRGRSTDTQYF. The CDR3 nucleotides read TGTGCCAGCAGTTTAGACAGGGGCCGTAGCACAGATACGCAGTATTTT.

As to this clone: Mismatch with germline at one junction end may stem from a read error. V gene TRBV5-6 combines with J gene TRBJ2-1, with no clear D. CDR1 and CDR2 (germline): SGHDT, YYEEEE. The CDR3 sequence is 11 residues long. The CDR3 nucleotides read TGTGCCAGCAGCTTTGAGAATGATCAGTTCTTC. Translated: CASSFENDQFF.

With respect to this clone: One junction end disagrees with the germline gene, perhaps due to a read error. The V call is TRBV6-4, the J call TRBJ1-1; D not certain. Germline-derived CDR1 and CDR2 are MRHNA and SNTAGT. CDR3 size: 13 residues. For the CDR3, the DNA is TGTGCCAGCAGTGACTCCATAAACAGTGAAGCTTTCTTT. As protein: CASSDSINSEAFF.

This chain connects TRBV27 to TRBJ2-7; TRBD2 might be the D (5 bases). The CDR3 is made up of 13 amino acids. V was clipped by 3 bases and J by 3 bases, with 9 bases between them. Germline values: CDR1 MNHEY, CDR2 SMNVEV (reference sequence). As DNA, the CDR3 is TGTGCCAGCAGTTTGACGGGATACTACGAGCAGTACTTC. Translated: CASSLTGYYEQYF.

V is TRBV28 and J is TRBJ1-2; D is possibly TRBD1 (5 bases). CDR1 is MDHEN and CDR2 is SYDVKM in the germline V gene. V gave up 7 bases and J gave up 2 bases, with 14 bases separating them. The CDR3 has 14 residues. This chain's CDR3 is CASTLGGGNYGYTF. DNA for the CDR3: TGTGCCAGCACCCTCGGCGGGGGGAACTATGGCTACACCTTC.

This chain links TRBV4-3 with TRBJ2-1, with 8 bases identical to TRBD2. The CDR3 length is 16 residues. V gave up 0 bases and J gave up 6 bases; unmatched junction bases: 7. The V gene's germline CDR1 is LGHNA and CDR2 YSLEER. CDR3 DNA: TGCGCCAGCAGCCAAGATGAGACTAGCGTGGTCAATGAGCAGTTCTTC. Its protein is CASSQDETSVVNEQFF.

J is TRBJ2-3 and V is TRBV5-6; TRBD2 aligns across 15 bases. The CDR3 totals 17 residues. The V gene's germline CDR1 is SGHDT and CDR2 YYEEEE. After removal of 7 bases from V and 0 bases from J, the junction contained 6 bases not matched to a gene. This CDR3 reads CASQGLAGGSSTDTQYF. CDR3 bases: TGTGCCAGCCAAGGACTAGCGGGAGGGTCTAGCACAGATACGCAGTATTTT.

The J gene is TRBJ2-5, the V gene TRBV7-9, with TRBD2 matching 10 bases. Germline V gives CDR1 SEHNR, CDR2 FQNEAQ (reference sequence). The V gene end was trimmed by 5 bases and the J gene end by 2 bases; junction bases not matched to a gene: 8. The CDR3 contains 16 residues. In nucleotides, the CDR3 is TGTGCCAGCAGCCCGCGGACTAGCGGCACACAAGAGACCCAGTACTTC. Protein: CASSPRTSGTQETQYF. Variable domain in full (rest from reference TRBV7-9 and TRBJ2-5): DTGVSQNPRHKITKRGQNVTFRCDPISEHNRLYWYRQTLGQGPEFLTYFQNEAQLEKSRLLSDRFSAERPKGSFSTLEIQRTEQGDSAMYLCASSPRTSGTQETQYFGPGTRLLVL.

The chain links TRBV4-1 to TRBJ2-1, with TRBD2 as a possible D gene (6 bases). This CDR3 spans 15 amino acids. Germline CDR1 reads MGHRA; CDR2 reads YSYEKL. The V end was cut by 0 bases, the J end by 5 bases, with 11 bases between. For the CDR3, the DNA is TGCGCCAGCAGCCAAGATAGTCTAGCGAACAATGAGCAGTTCTTC. Amino acid sequence: CASSQDSLANNEQFF.